This entry describes one T cell receptor beta chain. What it recognizes is unknown. The sample comes from a study of siplizumab effects on memory and regulatory T cells. Study-level results: Suppressive function of proliferating Tregs from siplizumab cultures was not confirmed. Naive T cells seemed more diverse than memory cells and seemed major alloresponse contributors.

Only in-frame clones appear in the TCRdb table, and some are missing; sequencing was by immunoSEQ multiplex PCR. This table holds some 100,000 clones, 92% found once. This TCR was sampled from a human donor in good health. Sequencing was performed on Tregs sorted from blood.

The CDR3 DNA is TGTGCCAGCAGCCAAGACAGCACTCTAAACGCTGAAGCTTTCTTT. Translated, it gives CASSQDSTLNAEAFF. V and J are TRBV14 and TRBJ1-1; D gene unclear. The CDR3 covers 15 residues. Looked up from germline, CDR1 is SGHDN and CDR2 is FVKESK. The V and J ends lost 0 bases and 6 bases respectively, with 14 bases between them.